What follows are 21 T cell receptor beta chains derived from one specimen sequenced in a study of control samples from healthy donors and cancer patients. Data came from immunoSEQ multiplex PCR; TCRdb stores just in-frame clones and leaves some out. Of over 100,000 clones in the sample, 90% were seen once. The specimen sequenced was blood. Receptors were obtained from a human donor in good health. The donor label of this sample is uncertain.

J is TRBJ1-2 and V is TRBV3-1 (or the pseudogene TRBV3-2); D remains unclear. Trimming shortened V by 4 bases and J by 6 bases, and 21 bases separated the two germline ends. The CDR3 sequence is 16 residues long. Per the germline V gene, CDR1 is LGHDT and CDR2 is YNNKEL (reference sequence). The CDR3, as DNA: TGTGCCAGCAGCCCATTCGGGGTCACCCAGGCAAATGGCTACACCTTC. This sequence encodes CASSPFGVTQANGYTF.

The V and J genes are TRBV6-5 and TRBJ1-1, with 7 bases fitting TRBD1. CDR1 is MNHEY, CDR2 SVGAGI, per germline. V lost 7 bases to trimming and J lost 7 bases; unmatched junction nucleotides: 6. The CDR3 contains 12 residues. CDR3 region: CASNNRDSEAFF. The CDR3, as DNA: TGTGCCAGCAATAACCGGGACAGTGAAGCTTTCTTT.

This chain links TRBV30 with TRBJ1-3, with D maybe TRBD1 (5 bases). V lost 7 bases and J 2 bases, leaving 9 bases between the germline ends. This CDR3 has 12 amino acids. Germline CDR1 is GTSNPN and CDR2 is SVGIG (reference sequence). The CDR3: CALGETGNTIYF. The CDR3 region has the DNA TGTGCCTTAGGGGAGACTGGAAACACCATATATTTT.

The chain employs TRBV30 and TRBJ1-1, with D maybe TRBD1 (5 bases). Germline CDR1 GTSNPN, CDR2 SVGIG (reference sequence). CDR3 length: 12 amino acids. The CDR3 DNA follows: TGTGCGTTACAAAGGGGTAGCACTGAAGCTTTCTTT. Translation gives CALQRGSTEAFF.

This clone was counted between two and nine times. This chain connects TRBV5-4 to TRBJ1-2, with D possibly matching TRBD1 (5 bases). This CDR3 region has 16 residues. Trimming took off 4 bases at V and 4 bases at J, with 20 bases between the two ends. Germline V gives CDR1 SGHNT, CDR2 YYREEE (reference sequence). Written as DNA, the CDR3 is TGTGCCAGCAGCCCCGCCGGGGGGGAATCACTCTATGGCTACACCTTC. Its translation is CASSPAGGESLYGYTF.

This chain joins TRBV6-1 and TRBJ2-1; D perhaps matches TRBD2 (6 bases). This CDR3 has 14 amino acids. Germline CDR1 and CDR2: MNHNS and SASEGT. Trimming left V 3 bases short and J 4 bases short, with 10 bases between. CDR3 sequence: CASSDRTTYNEQFF. The DNA for the CDR3 is TGTGCCAGCAGTGACCGGACTACTTACAATGAGCAGTTCTTC.

The gene calls are TRBV3-1 (or the pseudogene TRBV3-2) and TRBJ2-3, with TRBD2 matching over 12 bases. The CDR3 is made up of 18 amino acids. Trimming cost V 5 bases and J 3 bases; bases outside gene matches: 12. Germline V gene sequence: CDR1 LGHDT, CDR2 YNNKEL (reference sequence). CDR3 loop: CASSGASGGARVTDTQYF. DNA for the CDR3: TGTGCCAGCAGCGGGGCTAGCGGGGGGGCCAGGGTAACAGATACGCAGTATTTT.

This chain links TRBV9 with TRBJ2-3, with D possibly TRBD2 on 6 matching bases. Trimming cost V 3 bases and J 2 bases, with 16 bases left between them. This CDR3 has 16 amino acids. Germline CDR1 SGDLS, CDR2 YYNGEE. CDR3 loop: CASSAHKGRSTDTQYF. DNA for the CDR3: TGTGCCAGCAGCGCCCATAAGGGGAGGTCCACAGATACGCAGTATTTT.

The rearrangement links TRBV10-2 to TRBJ2-2; D unresolved. Looked up from germline, CDR1 is WSHSY and CDR2 is SAAADI. V shed 2 bases and J shed 4 bases, with 11 bases lying between them. The CDR3 length is 15 residues. This CDR3 reads CASSEKYTATGELFF. In DNA form, the CDR3 reads TGCGCCAGCAGTGAGAAGTACACAGCCACCGGGGAGCTGTTTTTT.

V gene TRBV25-1 combines with J gene TRBJ1-1; possibly TRBD1 for D (6 bases). The V gene's germline CDR1 is MGHDK and CDR2 SYGVNS. The CDR3 extends over 17 amino acids. The V gene lost 2 bases and the J gene lost 0 bases, with 16 bases spanning the gap. This chain's CDR3 is CASSEGRGWVMNTEAFF. In DNA form, the CDR3 reads TGTGCCAGCAGTGAAGGCAGGGGATGGGTCATGAACACTGAAGCTTTCTTT.

This sequence joins TRBV5-1 and TRBJ2-5; a weak D match, TRBD1 (5 bases). V was pared by 0 bases and J by 1 base, with 7 bases between. The CDR3 is 14 amino acids. Germline assignment: CDR1 SGHRS and CDR2 YFSETQ. DNA for the CDR3: TGCGCCAGCAGCTTGGGACAGAGCCAAGAGACCCAGTACTTC. It codes for CASSLGQSQETQYF.

The J gene is TRBJ2-2, the V gene TRBV6-5, with TRBD2 identical over 12 bases. The ends lost 6 bases at V and 3 bases at J; junction bases unmatched: 2. Germline V gives CDR1 MNHEY, CDR2 SVGAGI. This CDR3 is 15 amino acids long. The CDR3 region has the DNA TGTGCCAGCAGATGGACTAGCGGGGACACCGGGGAGCTGTTTTTT. Its translation is CASRWTSGDTGELFF.

This sequence joins TRBV5-6 and TRBJ1-6, with 8 positions matching TRBD1. With 4 bases clipped from V and 5 bases from J, the junction kept 2 bases outside the gene matches. Per germline, CDR1 SGHDT and CDR2 YYEEEE. The CDR3 covers 14 residues. This CDR3 reads CASSPGQDNSPLHF. The CDR3, as DNA: TGTGCCAGCAGCCCGGGACAGGATAATTCACCCCTCCACTTT.

For the CDR3, the DNA is TGTGCCATCAGCGAGACAGGGGAGAACACTGAAGCTTTCTTT. Translated, it gives CAISETGENTEAFF. V and J are TRBV10-3 and TRBJ1-1; the match to TRBD1 covers 8 bases. Germline V CDR1 and CDR2: ENHRY, SYGVKD. Losses at the gene ends were 6 bases for V and 1 base for J; bases not matched to a gene: 4. This CDR3 is 14 amino acids long.

The CDR3: CASESPATAYGYTF. The DNA for the CDR3 is TGTGCCAGCGAATCTCCGGCGACAGCATATGGCTACACCTTC. The gene calls are TRBV19 and TRBJ1-2; D may be TRBD1 (5 bases). Trimming pared 9 bases from V and 5 bases from J, leaving 19 bases between. The CDR3 is 14 residues long. Germline V CDR1 and CDR2: LNHDA, SQIVND (reference sequence).

This sequence joins TRBV4-2 and TRBJ2-2, with TRBD1 matching over 8 bases. Trimming removed 0 bases from V and 1 base from J; junction bases left unmatched: 4. The CDR3 length is 17 residues. Germline lookup yields CDR1 LGHNA and CDR2 YNFKEQ. CDR3 loop: CASSQDQGQGNTGELFF. CDR3 nucleotide sequence: TGTGCCAGCAGCCAAGACCAAGGACAGGGGAACACCGGGGAGCTGTTTTTT.

The J gene is TRBJ2-7, the V gene TRBV2; 8 bases agree with TRBD1. Germline CDR1 is SNHLY and CDR2 is FYNNEI. J was trimmed by 5 bases and V by 2 bases; bases with no gene match: 11. The CDR3 covers 16 residues. The CDR3 region has the DNA TGTGCCAGCAGTGAATCAGGACAGGGCGGTCTCAACGAGCAGTACTTC. Translated, it gives CASSESGQGGLNEQYF.

This clone was seen more than once but under ten times. The chain has TRBV5-1 and TRBJ1-1; D ambiguous. Between the trimmed V and J ends, which lost 0 bases and 0 bases, there was a span of 15 bases. Germline V gives CDR1 SGHRS, CDR2 YFSETQ. The CDR3 runs 17 residues. The CDR3 coding sequence is TGCGCCAGCAGCTTGGCCGGGAAAAAAGCCATGAACACTGAAGCTTTCTTT. Its translation is CASSLAGKKAMNTEAFF.

This clone was recorded at least ten times. The chain joins TRBV19 to TRBJ1-3; the match to TRBD1 covers 8 bases. The CDR3 has 15 residues. The germline V gene encodes CDR1 LNHDA and CDR2 SQIVND (reference sequence). V dropped 10 bases and J dropped 0; count of bases not matched to a gene: 8. CDR3 bases: TGTGCCACACGGGGACAGGCCCGCTCTGGAAACACCATATATTTT. It yields the protein CATRGQARSGNTIYF.

The chain carries TRBV19 and TRBJ1-1, with D possibly being TRBD1 (5 bases). Germline V gene lookup returns CDR1 LNHDA and CDR2 SQIVND (reference sequence). Trimming left V 1 base short and J 0 bases short, with 24 bases between. The CDR3 extends over 20 amino acids. The CDR3 protein is CASSIGARGGTILMNTEAFF. The CDR3 region has the DNA TGTGCCAGTAGTATAGGCGCACGGGGGGGGACCATCCTGATGAACACTGAAGCTTTCTTT. Combining the CDR3 with reference TRBV19 and TRBJ1-1 gives the whole variable domain DGGITQSPKYLFRKEGQNVTLSCEQNLNHDAMYWYRQDPGQGLRLIYYSQIVNDFQKGDIAEGYSVSREKKESFPLTVTSAQKNPTAFYLCASSIGARGGTILMNTEAFFGQGTRLTVV.

V gene TRBV29-1 combines with J gene TRBJ1-2, with D possibly being TRBD1 (5 bases). V was pared by 4 bases and J by 2 bases, with 11 bases between. There are 13 residues in the CDR3. Germline V gene lookup returns CDR1 SQVTM and CDR2 ANQGSEA. The CDR3 spells CSVAAGRNYGYTF. In DNA form, the CDR3 reads TGCAGCGTTGCTGCAGGGAGAAACTATGGCTACACCTTC. The full variable domain, completed using reference TRBV29-1 and TRBJ1-2, is SAVISQKPSRDICQRGTSLTIQCQVDSQVTMMFWYRQQPGQSLTLIATANQGSEATYESGFVIDKFPISRPNLTFSTLTVSNMSPEDSSIYLCSVAAGRNYGYTFGSGTRLTVV.